This T cell receptor beta chain was sequenced in a study of CD8+ T cells in alopecia areata. Whole-study context: Tofacitinib was taken orally by treated patients, and the dose was 5 to 10 mg twice daily.

This clone occurred a few times. Starting from PBMCs, sorting isolated CD4+ and CD8+ T cells. Extracted from the samples, RNA was reverse transcribed into cDNA to serve as the sequencing template. Method: immunoSEQ multiplex PCR; TCRdb's copy keeps in-frame clones and lacks some. There are around 69,000 clones in the sample; roughly three fifths occur only once, and approximately 17% lies in the top ten. The CDR3 runs 13 residues. Germline V gene data show CDR1 as SNHLY and CDR2 as FYNNEI. V was shortened by 5 bases and J by 3 bases, with 11 bases between the two germline ends. The sequenced sample was CD8+ T cells sorted from blood, obtained at week 0. This TCR was sampled from a human donor with alopecia areata. The chain employs TRBV2 and TRBJ2-7, with D hard to call. The CDR3 nucleotides are TGTGCCAGCAGTTACAGCCAGCACTACGAGCAGTACTTC. It translates to CASSYSQHYEQYF.